Below are 8 T cell receptor beta chains sequenced from a single sample in a study of regulatory T cells in long-lasting Graves disease. Time point of the sample: newly diagnosed GD, antithyroid drugs for less than 3 months. PBMC RNA served as the TCR library source. The authors built TCR beta libraries using iRepertoire HTBI primers and Arm-PCR of CDR3 regions. TCRdb re-derived calls from the multiplex PCR reads in MiXCR, one entry per CDR3 protein. The sample includes 440,000 or so distinct CDR3 sequences, about a sixth of them seen just once. This same sample was also taken into another study, of T cells in Graves' hyperthyroidism and ophthalmopathy.

The material sequenced was peripheral blood mononuclear cells (PBMCs), taken at new diagnosis, from a patient treated with antithyroid drugs. The receptors stem from a woman between 25 and 40 years old with Graves disease.

This clonotype was counted many times. Here the CDR3 DNA reads TGTGCCAGCAGTGAGGGGACTCAAATGCCCCAGCATTTT. It specifies CASSEGTQMPQHF. V is TRBV12-3 or TRBV12-4 and J is TRBJ1-5; D may be TRBD1 (5 bases). This CDR3 has 13 amino acids. The V gene lost 5 bases and the J gene lost 9 bases, with 14 bases spanning the gap.

This clonotype was seen many times. The chain joins TRBV27 to TRBJ2-5; maybe TRBD2 (5 bases). The CDR3 totals 14 residues. V lost 6 bases and J 3 bases, leaving 14 bases between the germline ends. The germline CDR1 and CDR2 sequences are MNHEY and SMNVEV (reference sequence). The CDR3 DNA reads TGTGCCAGCAGCACTAGTGGGCTAGAAGAGACCCAGTACTTC. It codes for CASSTSGLEETQYF.

This clonotype has a handful of counts. This chain uses TRBV6-1 with TRBJ2-7; D is unresolved. Trimming took off 4 bases at V and 0 bases at J, with 13 bases between the two ends. The germline CDR1 and CDR2 sequences are MNHNS and SASEGT. CDR3 length: 15 residues. This CDR3 reads CASSVGLPNSYEQYF. The CDR3, as DNA: TGTGCCAGCAGTGTAGGGCTTCCGAACTCCTACGAGCAGTACTTC.

The rearrangement links TRBV29-1 to TRBJ1-5; D gene unclear. The CDR3 consists of 13 residues. Trimming took off 4 bases at V and 3 bases at J, with 10 bases between the two ends. CDR1 is SQVTM, CDR2 ANQGSEA, per germline. CDR3 loop: CSVAGAVNQPQHF. The CDR3 DNA is TGCAGCGTTGCAGGTGCGGTCAATCAGCCCCAGCATTTT.

The sample holds many counts of this clonotype. The gene calls are TRBV5-1 and TRBJ1-1; D ambiguous. There are 13 residues in the CDR3. Germline V CDR1 and CDR2: SGHRS, YFSETQ. V lost 3 bases, J lost 2 bases, and 8 bases lay in between. The CDR3 spells CASSSLPNTEAFF. CDR3 sequence (DNA): TGCGCCAGCAGCTCCCTACCCAACACTGAAGCTTTCTTT.

This clonotype was picked up many times. V gene TRBV10-3 combines with J gene TRBJ2-2; TRBD2 matches at 13 bases. CDR3 length: 14 amino acids. V trimming: 11 bases; J trimming: 5 bases; junction bases outside the gene matches: 5. Germline assignment: CDR1 ENHRY and CDR2 SYGVKD. CDR3 sequence: CAGGTSGTTGELFF. The CDR3 nucleotides read TGTGCCGGAGGGACTAGCGGGACGACCGGGGAGCTGTTTTTT.

V gene TRBV28 combines with J gene TRBJ2-3; D is undetermined. There are 16 residues in the CDR3. Trimming removed 5 bases from V and 5 bases from J, with 20 bases in between. From germline, CDR1 is MDHEN and CDR2 SYDVKM. This CDR3 reads CASSPRRPGGGDTQYF. Here the CDR3 DNA reads TGTGCCAGCAGTCCCCGGCGCCCCGGCGGCGGAGATACGCAGTATTTT.

The chain links TRBV7-2 to TRBJ2-3; 12 bases line up with TRBD2. Germline CDR1 SGHTA, CDR2 FQGNSA. The V segment lost 3 bases and the J segment 5 bases; nucleotides outside the gene matches: 6. The length of the CDR3 is 16 residues. The CDR3 reads CASSLTSGSSKDTQYF. The CDR3 bases are TGTGCCAGCAGCTTGACTAGCGGGAGTTCGAAAGATACGCAGTATTTT.